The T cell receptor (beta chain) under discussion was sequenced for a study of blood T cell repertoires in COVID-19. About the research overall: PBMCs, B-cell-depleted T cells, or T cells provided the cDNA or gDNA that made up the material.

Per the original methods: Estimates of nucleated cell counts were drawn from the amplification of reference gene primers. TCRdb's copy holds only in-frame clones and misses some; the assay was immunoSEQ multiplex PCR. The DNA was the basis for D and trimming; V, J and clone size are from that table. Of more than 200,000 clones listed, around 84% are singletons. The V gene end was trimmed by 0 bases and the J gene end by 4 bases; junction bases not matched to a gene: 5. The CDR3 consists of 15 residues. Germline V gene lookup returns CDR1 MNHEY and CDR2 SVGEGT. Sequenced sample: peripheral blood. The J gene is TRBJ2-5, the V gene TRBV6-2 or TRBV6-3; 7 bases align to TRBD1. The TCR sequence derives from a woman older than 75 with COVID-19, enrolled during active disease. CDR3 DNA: TGTGCCAGCAGTTACTCTTCCGGGACAGTAGAGACCCAGTACTTC. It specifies CASSYSSGTVETQYF.